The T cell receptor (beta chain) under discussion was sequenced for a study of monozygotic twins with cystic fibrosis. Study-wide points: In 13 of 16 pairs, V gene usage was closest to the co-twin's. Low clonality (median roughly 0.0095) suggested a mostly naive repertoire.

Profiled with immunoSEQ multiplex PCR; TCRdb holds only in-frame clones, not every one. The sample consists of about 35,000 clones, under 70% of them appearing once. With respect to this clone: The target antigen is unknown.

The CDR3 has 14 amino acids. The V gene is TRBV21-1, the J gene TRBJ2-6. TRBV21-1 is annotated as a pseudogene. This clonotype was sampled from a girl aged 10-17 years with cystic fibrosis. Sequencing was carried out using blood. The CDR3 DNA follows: TGTGCCAGATGGGGGAAGTCGGGGGCCAACGTCCTGACTTTC. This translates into CARWGKSGANVLTF.